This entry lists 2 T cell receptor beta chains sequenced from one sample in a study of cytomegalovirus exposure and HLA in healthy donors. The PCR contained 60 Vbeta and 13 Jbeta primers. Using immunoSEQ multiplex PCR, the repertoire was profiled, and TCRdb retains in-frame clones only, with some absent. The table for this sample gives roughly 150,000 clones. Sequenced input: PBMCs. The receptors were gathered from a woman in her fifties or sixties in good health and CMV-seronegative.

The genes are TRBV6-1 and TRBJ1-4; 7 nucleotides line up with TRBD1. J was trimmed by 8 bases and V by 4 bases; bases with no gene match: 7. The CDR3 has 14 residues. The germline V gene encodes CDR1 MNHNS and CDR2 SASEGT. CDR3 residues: CASSVQTGKEKLFF. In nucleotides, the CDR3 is TGTGCCAGCAGTGTTCAGACAGGGAAGGAAAAACTGTTTTTT.

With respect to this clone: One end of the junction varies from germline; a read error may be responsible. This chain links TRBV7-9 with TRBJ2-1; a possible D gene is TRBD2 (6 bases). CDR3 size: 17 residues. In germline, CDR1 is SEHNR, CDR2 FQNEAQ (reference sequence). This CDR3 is CASSVALRAGPYNEQFF. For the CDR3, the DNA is TGTGCCAGCAGCGTAGCCCTGAGGGCGGGACCCTACAATGAGCAGTTCTTC.